What follows is one TCR beta chain and its context. The antigen is undetermined. Assay: immunoSEQ multiplex PCR; the TCRdb copy retains only in-frame clones and omits some. The sample has around 98,000 clones; about 90% are singletons. The data stem from a study of cytomegalovirus exposure and HLA in healthy donors. Study information: A later analysis reported the roughly 120 validation repertoires used the same platform as the roughly 700 first-cohort repertoires.

The study, taken as a whole, reports: The authors enumerated roughly 160 TCR beta chains as linked to cytomegalovirus. Reported results showed that the classifier diagnosed cytomegalovirus status with high specificity and sensitivity. Most TCR sequences were uncommon, yet certain public TCRs appeared in many donors.

Trimming took off 5 bases at V and 4 bases at J, with 12 bases between the two ends. The length of the CDR3 is 15 residues. Looked up from germline, CDR1 is LNHDA and CDR2 is SQIVND (reference sequence). This chain connects TRBV19 to TRBJ1-6, with a possible D match to TRBD1 (6 bases). Sequencing was done on a sample of PBMCs. This TCR derives from a young man in good health and CMV-seropositive. CDR3 nucleotide sequence: TGTGCCAGTAGTCTGCGCGGACAGTATAATTCACCCCTCCACTTT. This sequence encodes CASSLRGQYNSPLHF.